These 32 T cell receptor beta chains share one sample of origin, sequenced in a study of T cells in Graves' hyperthyroidism and ophthalmopathy (dated by TCRdb to the late 2010s). The library relied on multiplex PCR. The reads were generated on an Illumina HiSeq 2000. The TCR beta CDR3 regions were amplified from RNA transcripts. For the first round of RT-PCR on the TCR CDR3, the HTBI primer set was used together with the Qiagen OneStep RT-PCR kit. TCRdb reprocessed the public reads (quality trimming at Q25 with fastp, clone calling with MiXCR) and kept in-frame beta chains. Each CDR3 protein appears once, grouped with its most common genes and DNA. This sample holds roughly 500,000 distinct CDR3 sequences; 46% were observed only once. The ten largest clones represent around 47% of the sample. Sequencing was done on a sample of peripheral blood or thyroid tissue (not recorded which). These receptors were obtained from an adult woman with Graves' disease, either hyperthyroidism or ophthalmopathy (not recorded which).

This rearrangement joins TRBV5-1 to TRBJ1-4; D remains unclear. This CDR3 comprises 13 residues. V was cut by 2 bases and J by 6 bases, with 8 bases left in between. The V gene's germline CDR1 is SGHRS and CDR2 YFSETQ. The CDR3 loop is CASSFDLDEKLFF. CDR3 in DNA: TGCGCCAGCAGCTTTGATCTGGATGAAAAACTGTTTTTT.

The chain joins TRBV29-1 to TRBJ2-5, with TRBD1 identical over 10 bases. The CDR3 has 13 residues. Germline V gene sequence: CDR1 SQVTM, CDR2 ANQGSEA. The DNA for the CDR3 is TGCGGCGCTGCACTGGACAGGGGGGAGACCCAGTACTTC. This sequence encodes CGAALDRGETQYF.

The V gene is TRBV29-1, the J gene TRBJ2-1; 14 nucleotides match TRBD2. V gave up 4 bases and J gave up 9 bases; unmatched junction bases: 17. CDR3 length: 18 residues. CDR1 is SQVTM, CDR2 ANQGSEA, per germline. The DNA of the CDR3 is TGCAGCGTTGTTGGACGGCCTGATCGACTAGCGGGAGGGGTTGAGCAGTTCTTC. Its protein is CSVVGRPDRLAGGVEQFF.

The chain uses TRBV4-3 and TRBJ1-2; D is unclear. The CDR3 runs 12 residues. The V and J ends lost 0 bases and 8 bases respectively, with 7 bases between them. The germline CDR1 and CDR2 sequences are LGHNA and YSLEER. CDR3 nucleotide sequence: TGCGCCAGCAGCCAAGAAGAGGGAGGCTACACCTTC. It yields the protein CASSQEEGGYTF.

This clonotype has only a few counts. The chain carries TRBV6-2 or TRBV6-3 and TRBJ1-5; D is possibly TRBD1 (6 bases). Between the trimmed V and J ends, which lost 2 bases and 7 bases, there was a span of 12 bases. CDR3 length equals 14 residues. Germline V lookup: CDR1 MNHEY, CDR2 SVGEGT. The CDR3 DNA follows: TGTGCCAGCAGTTACCCCGGGGGCTGGCAGCCCCAGCATTTT. It is translated as CASSYPGGWQPQHF.

In this sample, this clonotype turned up many times. The V and J genes are TRBV20-1 and TRBJ1-2, with 9 bases identical to TRBD1. The CDR3 length is 12 residues. The J segment lost 7 bases and the V segment lost 6 bases, leaving 6 bases of the junction unmatched. Germline V CDR1 and CDR2: DFQATT, SNEGSKA (reference sequence). The chain's CDR3 is CSATGTGFGYTF. The CDR3 DNA reads TGCAGTGCCACCGGGACAGGGTTTGGCTACACCTTC.

This clonotype was counted ten times or more. The chain joins TRBV9 to TRBJ2-5; D gene uncertain. Trimming cost V 0 bases and J 0 bases, with 12 bases left between them. The CDR3 has 16 residues. Germline loops: CDR1 SGDLS, CDR2 YYNGEE. This CDR3 is CASSVASNLYQETQYF. CDR3 DNA sequence: TGTGCCAGCAGCGTAGCTTCGAACCTGTACCAAGAGACCCAGTACTTC.

The J gene is TRBJ1-5, the V gene TRBV6-6; D is unclear. Germline V CDR1 and CDR2: MNHNY, SVGAGI (reference sequence). Trimming cost V 2 bases and J 6 bases, with 5 bases left between them. The CDR3 has 12 amino acids. The CDR3 spells CASSYTGQPQHF. CDR3 nucleotide sequence: TGTGCCAGCAGTTACACGGGTCAGCCCCAGCATTTT.

With respect to this clonotype: Its ends do not fully match the called genes, so a read error is possible. The chain employs TRBV10-2 and TRBJ2-5; no clear D. Germline CDR1 WSHSY, CDR2 SAAADI. This CDR3 is built from 10 residues. The CDR3 region has the DNA TGTGCCAGCGAACAAGAGACCCAGTACTTC. Encoded protein: CASEQETQYF.

The genes are TRBV29-1 and TRBJ1-5; D call uncertain. Trimming left V 4 bases short and J 7 bases short, with 11 bases between. There are 12 residues in the CDR3. CDR1 SQVTM and CDR2 ANQGSEA come from the germline V gene. CDR3 nucleotide sequence: TGCAGCGTTGGGGTTATAGGCCAGCCCCAGCATTTT. Translation gives CSVGVIGQPQHF.

This clonotype was recorded many times. The chain combines TRBV7-8 with TRBJ2-3; D call uncertain. Germline CDR1 SGHVS, CDR2 FQNEAQ. V was cut by 1 base and J by 2 bases, with 7 bases left in between. This CDR3 is 14 amino acids long. The CDR3 reads CASSLVETTDTQYF. The CDR3 DNA follows: TGTGCCAGCAGCTTAGTTGAAACCACAGATACGCAGTATTTT.

The chain combines TRBV29-1 with TRBJ1-2; 8 nucleotides align to TRBD1. This CDR3 contains 13 residues. V was clipped by 4 bases and J by 2 bases; unmatched bases: 3. The V gene's germline CDR1 is SQVTM and CDR2 ANQGSEA. CDR3 in amino acids: CSVAAGGNYGYTF. CDR3 sequence (DNA): TGCAGCGTTGCGGCAGGGGGCAACTATGGCTACACCTTC.

V and J are TRBV10-3 and TRBJ2-7; 11 bases agree with TRBD2. Germline CDR1 ENHRY, CDR2 SYGVKD. The trim removed 6 bases at V and 5 bases at J, leaving 6 bases unmatched. The CDR3 is 14 residues long. DNA of the CDR3: TGTGCCATCAGCGTCCTAGCGGGAGGCCACGAGCAGTACTTC. Protein: CAISVLAGGHEQYF.

This clonotype occurred many times. The chain uses TRBV20-1 and TRBJ2-7; D not certain. Trimming cost V 3 bases and J 6 bases, with 15 bases left between them. This CDR3 comprises 13 residues. Looked up from germline, CDR1 is DFQATT and CDR2 is SNEGSKA (reference sequence). CDR3 sequence: CSASRASLAEQYF. CDR3 DNA: TGCAGTGCTAGTCGGGCTAGTTTGGCCGAGCAGTACTTC.

The chain couples TRBV10-1 to TRBJ2-7, with D uncertain. CDR3 length: 13 amino acids. The V gene lost 10 bases and the J gene lost 3 bases, with 16 bases spanning the gap. CDR1 and CDR2 from the germline V gene are WNHNN and SYGVQD (reference sequence). CDR3: CATHKGYYYEQYF. DNA for the CDR3: TGCGCCACTCATAAGGGCTACTACTACGAGCAGTACTTC.

The chain carries TRBV7-9 and TRBJ2-7; 7 bases agree with TRBD2. J lost 5 bases, V lost 5 bases, and 9 bases had no gene match. The CDR3 extends over 14 amino acids. Germline V gene data show CDR1 as SEHNR and CDR2 as FQNEAQ (reference sequence). The CDR3 DNA is TGTGCCAGCAGCCACCGGGAGGCATCCCACGAGCAGTACTTC. Translated, it gives CASSHREASHEQYF. Filled out from reference TRBV7-9 and TRBJ2-7, the complete variable domain reads DTGVSQNPRHKITKRGQNVTFRCDPISEHNRLYWYRQTLGQGPEFLTYFQNEAQLEKSRLLSDRFSAERPKGSFSTLEIQRTEQGDSAMYLCASSHREASHEQYFGPGTRLTVT.

This clonotype was observed once. The CDR3 DNA reads TGTGCCAGCAGCCTAAACATCGGGAACACTGAAGCTTTCTTT. Its translation is CASSLNIGNTEAFF. The chain has TRBV7-8 and TRBJ1-1, with D unclear. With 5 bases removed from V and 1 base from J, the gap between germline ends came to 11 bases. The CDR3 totals 14 residues. Germline V gene sequence: CDR1 SGHVS, CDR2 FQNEAQ.

This clonotype was found many times. The chain is built from TRBV6-6 and TRBJ2-2, with a weak D call TRBD1 (5 bases). Trimming took off 7 bases at V and 2 bases at J, with 11 bases between the two ends. Germline-derived CDR1 and CDR2 are MNHNY and SVGAGI (reference sequence). The CDR3 totals 14 residues. The CDR3: CASNKGFNTGELFF. The CDR3 nucleotides are TGTGCCAGCAATAAGGGGTTCAACACCGGGGAGCTGTTTTTT.

This clonotype was detected only a few times. Just one base apart from a much larger clone, this may be a read error. This CDR3 is missing its conserved last phenylalanine or tryptophan, likely due to a read error. The rearrangement uses TRBV7-2 and TRBJ2-7; unclear D gene. Germline V gene sequence: CDR1 SGHTA, CDR2 FQGNSA. The CDR3 has 12 amino acids. V was shortened by 2 bases and J by 3 bases, with 5 bases between the two germline ends. CDR3 protein: CASSLNIYEQYL. As DNA, the CDR3 is TGTGCCAGCAGCTTAAACATCTACGAGCAGTACCTC.

V gene TRBV13 combines with J gene TRBJ2-7; TRBD1 aligns across 10 bases. There are 15 residues in the CDR3. J lost 9 bases, V lost 3 bases, and 11 bases had no gene match. Germline V lookup: CDR1 PRHDT, CDR2 FYEKMQ (reference sequence). DNA for the CDR3: TGTGCCAGCAGCTTCTCGACAGGGGGCGAGCAGTGGCAGTACTTC. Its translation: CASSFSTGGEQWQYF. The full variable domain, in which reference TRBV13 and TRBJ2-7 provide the parts outside the CDR3, is AAGVIQSPRHLIKEKRETATLKCYPIPRHDTVYWYQQGPGQDPQFLISFYEKMQSDKGSIPDRFSAQQFSDYHSELNMSSLELGDSALYFCASSFSTGGEQWQYFGPGTRLTVT.

This clonotype was counted many times. V and J are TRBV7-2 and TRBJ2-2, with D tentatively TRBD1 (5 bases). The CDR3 length is 13 residues. Trimming took 2 bases from V and 9 from J, leaving 10 bases between them. Germline CDR1 is SGHTA and CDR2 is FQGNSA. CDR3 nucleotide sequence: TGTGCCAGCAGCTTATTTCAGGGCCGGGAGCTGTTTTTT. Its protein product is CASSLFQGRELFF.

This clonotype was found many times. The chain links TRBV29-1 to TRBJ2-5, with 7 bases that match TRBD2. Trimming at V came to 3 bases and at J to 4 bases, leaving 8 bases not matched to a gene. The length of the CDR3 is 14 residues. The V gene's germline CDR1 is SQVTM and CDR2 ANQGSEA. CDR3 sequence (DNA): TGCAGCGTTGAGGGCGGGAGCGGCTCAGAGACCCAGTACTTC. Translation gives CSVEGGSGSETQYF.

This clonotype was seen only once. No conserved phenylalanine or tryptophan ends this CDR3, so it is likely a read error. The rearrangement links TRBV7-9 to TRBJ1-2; possible D gene TRBD1, 6 bases. Between the trimmed V and J ends, which lost 3 bases and 4 bases, there was a span of 12 bases. In germline, CDR1 is SEHNR, CDR2 FQNEAQ (reference sequence). The CDR3 is 14 residues long. CDR3 protein: CASSFPTGLYGYTP. DNA for the CDR3: TGTGCCAGCAGCTTTCCGACAGGACTCTATGGCTACACCCCC.

In its sample, this clonotype was seen many times. The chain combines TRBV10-1 with TRBJ1-1; the D is unclear. The V gene's germline CDR1 is WNHNN and CDR2 SYGVQD (reference sequence). Trimming took off 8 bases at V and 4 bases at J, with 11 bases between the two ends. The CDR3 runs 12 residues. The CDR3 DNA sequence: TGCGCCAGCGGCGAGATGGGCACTGAAGCTTTCTTT. It specifies CASGEMGTEAFF.

The chain has TRBV20-1 and TRBJ1-2, with D perhaps TRBD1 (5 bases). Germline-derived CDR1 and CDR2 are DFQATT and SNEGSKA (reference sequence). CDR3 length equals 14 residues. The V and J ends lost 3 bases and 6 bases respectively, with 17 bases between them. CDR3 residues: CSASIGGGDDGYTF. The CDR3 nucleotides read TGCAGTGCTAGTATCGGCGGAGGGGACGATGGCTACACCTTC.

The table lists this clonotype with many counts. The chain has TRBV20-1 and TRBJ1-5; D ambiguous. Germline V lookup: CDR1 DFQATT, CDR2 SNEGSKA (reference sequence). The CDR3 has 17 residues. V was clipped by 6 bases and J by 2 bases, with 23 bases between them. DNA for the CDR3: TGCAGTGCGAGTCGGCCGGTGTTGACGTTTGGCAATCAGCCCCAGCATTTT. This translates into CSASRPVLTFGNQPQHF.

This clonotype was found a few times. The gene calls are TRBV2 and TRBJ2-7; D is unclear. V lost 9 bases and J 4 bases, leaving 19 bases between the germline ends. This CDR3 has 14 amino acids. The germline V gene encodes CDR1 SNHLY and CDR2 FYNNEI. The CDR3 DNA reads TGTGCCAGTCTCATAGGACCGGGCCCATACGAGCAGTACTTC. Protein sequence: CASLIGPGPYEQYF.

The J gene is TRBJ1-2, the V gene TRBV5-1, with a possible D match to TRBD1 (6 bases). Germline V gives CDR1 SGHRS, CDR2 YFSETQ. The CDR3 sequence is 14 residues long. V lost 4 bases to trimming and J lost 5 bases, with 15 bases between them. The CDR3 protein is CASSPTGGRYGYTF. The CDR3 DNA follows: TGCGCCAGCAGCCCGACGGGGGGCAGATATGGCTACACCTTC.

There are a few counts of this clonotype. The genes are TRBV30 and TRBJ1-1; TRBD1 might be the D (6 bases). The ends were cut back, 1 base at V and 11 bases at J, with 20 bases in the middle. The CDR3 sequence is 14 residues long. Germline V CDR1 and CDR2: GTSNPN, SVGIG (reference sequence). CDR3 sequence: CAWSGMSGERGAFF. The CDR3 DNA reads TGTGCCTGGAGTGGAATGTCAGGGGAAAGAGGCGCTTTCTTT.

The chain uses TRBV24-1 and TRBJ2-3; TRBD1 or TRBD2 may be the D gene (6 bases each). V lost 4 bases, J lost 5 bases, and 15 bases lay in between. Per the germline V gene, CDR1 is KGHDR and CDR2 is SFDVKD. The CDR3 is 15 amino acids. In DNA form, the CDR3 reads TGTGCCACCAGTGAGGATCCGGGGGCGGGAGATACGCAGTATTTT. Translated: CATSEDPGAGDTQYF.

This chain joins TRBV7-2 and TRBJ2-7, with D perhaps matching TRBD1 or TRBD2 (5 bases each). Germline V gene lookup returns CDR1 SGHTA and CDR2 FQGNSA. This CDR3 comprises 14 residues. Trimming took off 8 bases at V and 0 bases at J, with 14 bases between the two ends. DNA for the CDR3: TGTGCCAGCGCTTGGGACGCAAGCTCCTACGAGCAGTACTTC. Translating it yields CASAWDASSYEQYF.

The genes are TRBV10-3 and TRBJ1-5; D is unresolved. Trimming pared 10 bases from V and 2 bases from J, leaving 21 bases between. Germline CDR1 reads ENHRY; CDR2 reads SYGVKD. This CDR3 has 16 amino acids. The CDR3 sequence is CASSPPMAGGNQPQHF. In DNA, the CDR3 is TGTGCCAGCTCACCACCAATGGCAGGTGGCAATCAGCCCCAGCATTTT.